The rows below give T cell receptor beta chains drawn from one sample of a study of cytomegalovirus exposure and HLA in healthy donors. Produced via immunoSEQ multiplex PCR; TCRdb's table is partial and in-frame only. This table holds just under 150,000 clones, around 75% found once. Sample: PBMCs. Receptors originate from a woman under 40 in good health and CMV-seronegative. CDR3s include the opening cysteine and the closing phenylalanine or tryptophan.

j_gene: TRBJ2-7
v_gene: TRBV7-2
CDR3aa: CASSSGPGGTYEQYF

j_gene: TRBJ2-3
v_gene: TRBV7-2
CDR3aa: CASSLVALAGGRSTDTQYF

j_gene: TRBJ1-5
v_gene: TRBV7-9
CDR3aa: CASSHETRGNQPQHF

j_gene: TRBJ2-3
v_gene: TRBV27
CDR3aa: CASSMSRSTDTQYF

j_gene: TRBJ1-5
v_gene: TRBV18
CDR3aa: CASSPRAGVNQPQHF

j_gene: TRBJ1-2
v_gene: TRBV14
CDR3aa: CASSPDRIYGYTF

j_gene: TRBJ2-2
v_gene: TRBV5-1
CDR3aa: CASSYGQGTGELFF

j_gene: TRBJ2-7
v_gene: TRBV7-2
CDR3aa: CASSQVGGLAEQYF

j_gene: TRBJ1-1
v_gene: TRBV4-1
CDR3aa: CASSQSKWDRGMNTEAFF

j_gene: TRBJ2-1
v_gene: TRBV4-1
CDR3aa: CASSQGGVSSYNEQFF

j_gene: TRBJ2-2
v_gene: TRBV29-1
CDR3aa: CSVWVAGYTGELFF

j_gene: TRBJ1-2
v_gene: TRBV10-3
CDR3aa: CAISEDRGRGYTF

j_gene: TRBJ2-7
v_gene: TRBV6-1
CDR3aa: CASSEADSEYYEQYF

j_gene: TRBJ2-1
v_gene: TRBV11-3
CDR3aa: CASSLGLLAGGPSSYNEQFF

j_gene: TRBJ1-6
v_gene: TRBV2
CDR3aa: CASSTGNSPLHF

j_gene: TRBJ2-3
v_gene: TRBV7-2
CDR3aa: CASSLSLAGGSFGTDTQYF

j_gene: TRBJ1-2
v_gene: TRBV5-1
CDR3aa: CASSLETGGRSYTF

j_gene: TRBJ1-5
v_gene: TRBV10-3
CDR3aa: CAISGDRGNNQPQHF

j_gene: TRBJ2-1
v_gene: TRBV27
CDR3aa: CASSFKGTSGFSSYNEQFF

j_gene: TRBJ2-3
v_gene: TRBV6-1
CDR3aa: CASRGNRGNTDTQYF

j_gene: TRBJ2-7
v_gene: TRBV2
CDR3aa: CASRQTVTSYEQYF

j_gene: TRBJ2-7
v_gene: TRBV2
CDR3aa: CASSEAGLAGGGQYF

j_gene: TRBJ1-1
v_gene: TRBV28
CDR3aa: CASRGVAGPMNTEAFF

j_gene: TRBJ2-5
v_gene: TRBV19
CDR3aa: CASSTLAGGQRETQYF

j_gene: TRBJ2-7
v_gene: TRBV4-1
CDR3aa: CASSQDAGRTQCVQYF

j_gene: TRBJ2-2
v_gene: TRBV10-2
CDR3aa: CASRPSGGAGELFF

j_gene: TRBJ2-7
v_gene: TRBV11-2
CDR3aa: CASTWMGDEQYF

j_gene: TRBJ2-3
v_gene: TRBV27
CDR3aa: CASSLGDNGNTDTQYF